The entry below describes one T cell receptor (beta chain). Its antigen is not known. The record originates from a study of a mutant IDH1 vaccine in newly diagnosed glioma. Looking at the study overall: Eight vaccine doses were administered to patients at weeks 1, 3, 5, 7, 11, 15, 19 and 23.

As for time point: week 5, during vaccination. Topical imiquimod was applied with each vaccine dose, which held 300 ug of mutant IDH1 20-mer peptide. TCRdb's copy holds only in-frame clones and misses some; the assay was immunoSEQ multiplex PCR. The profile covers 25,000 or so clones, with approximately 79% appearing a single time and roughly 6.6% taken by the ten largest. Germline V gene data show CDR1 as SGHDT and CDR2 as YYEEEE. Trimming removed 5 bases from V and 0 bases from J; junction bases left unmatched: 6. The CDR3 covers 15 residues. The chain is built from TRBV5-6 and TRBJ2-3; TRBD2 matches at 7 bases. The clonotype originates from a man aged 35-49 years with glioma. Some clones in this sample may be carry-over from other donors' samples. The sequencing used PBMCs, collected from a glioma patient whose treatment included an IDH1 peptide vaccine. The CDR3 DNA follows: TGTGCCAGCAGAGGGAGCGGGGTAAGCACAGATACGCAGTATTTT. Amino acid sequence: CASRGSGVSTDTQYF.